Listed below are T cell receptor beta chains from one sample, sequenced in a study of radiation and T cells in renal cell carcinoma. The method was immunoSEQ multiplex PCR; TCRdb's version includes in-frame clones alone and lacks a portion of them. The table shows 10,000 to 15,000 clones, with roughly a third occurring only once. Sequenced here: tumor tissue, sampled from a patient whose treatment included radiotherapy and nephrectomy. These receptors came from a man in his 60s with renal cell carcinoma. Each CDR3 is given with its conserved first and last residue. Each record gives: J gene, V gene, clone size, D gene, CDR3 DNA, CDR3 protein. The D gene is left open where the match is weak. For some rows the clone size is stated as once, few or many, or as a class when expanded; others skip it.

>TRBJ2-2|TRBV12-1|-|-
TGTGCCAGCAGCTTCACGGGGCTAGCGGAAAACACCGGGGAGCTGTTTTTT
CASSFTGLAENTGELFF
>TRBJ1-1|TRBV30|once|-
TGTGCCTGGAGGACGGGCGGGAGTGAAGCTTTCTTT
CAWRTGGSEAFF
>TRBJ1-1|TRBV7-2|few|TRBD1
TGTGCCAGCAGCCGCGGGACAGAGAACACTGAAGCTTTCTTT
CASSRGTENTEAFF
>TRBJ2-2|TRBV7-9|-|-
TGTGCCAGCAGCTTAGCGGAGGGAAAGGGAATTAGGAACACCGGGGAGCTGTTTTTT
CASSLAEGKGIRNTGELFF
>TRBJ1-1|TRBV18|once|TRBD1
TGTGCCAGCTCAGAACCGACAGGGGAGAACACTGAAGCTTTCTTT
CASSEPTGENTEAFF
>TRBJ1-4|TRBV30|-|TRBD1
TGCTCCGGGACAGGGAGAGGTCATGGAAAACTGTTTTTT
CSGTGRGHGKLFF
>TRBJ1-6|TRBV19|-|-
TGTGCCAGTAGTATTCCGGAAACACCCCTCCACTTT
CASSIPETPLHF
>TRBJ2-7|TRBV19|-|TRBD1
TGTGCCAGTAGTCATCCGGGACAGGGCCTCTACGAGCAGTACTTC
CASSHPGQGLYEQYF
>TRBJ1-1|TRBV9|-|-
TGTGCCAGCAGCGTAGGCGGCGCCCGAAACACTGAAGCTTTCTTT
CASSVGGARNTEAFF
>TRBJ2-7|TRBV5-1|few|TRBD1
TGCGCCAGCAGCCCGGACAGGCTAGGCTACGAGCAGTACTTC
CASSPDRLGYEQYF
>TRBJ2-7|TRBV18|few|TRBD2
TGTGCCAGCTCACCCTATCCCCCCGGGACTATCATCGAGCAGTACTTC
CASSPYPPGTIIEQYF
>TRBJ2-1|TRBV9|medium-sized|-
TGTGCCAGCTCTGTCCTACTCGACGCTCAGCAGTTCTTC
CASSVLLDAQQFF
>TRBJ1-1|TRBV2|once|-
TGTGCCAGCAGTGGATCCCTCGGGGGGGGCTTTTCTTTCTTT
CASSGSLGGGFSFF
>TRBJ2-5|TRBV5-4|-|TRBD2
TGTGCCAGCAGCTCGGCAAGGCTAGCGGTCCTTCAAGAGACCCAGTACTTC
CASSSARLAVLQETQYF
>TRBJ2-1|TRBV6-5|medium-sized|-
TGTGCCAGCAGTTACTCGACTAGAGGGGATGAGCAGTTCTTC
CASSYSTRGDEQFF
>TRBJ1-1|TRBV30|-|-
TGTGCCTGGATCTGGGGTAGCACTGAAGCTTTCTTT
CAWIWGSTEAFF
>TRBJ2-7|TRBV9|-|-
TGTGCCAGCAGCGGGCCGAGCTCCTACGAGCAGTACTTC
CASSGPSSYEQYF
>TRBJ1-1|TRBV10-2|-|TRBD1
TGCGCCAGCAGCCGGACAGGGGGCACTGAAGCTTTCTTT
CASSRTGGTEAFF